This T cell receptor (beta chain) was retrieved from a study of glioma-infiltrating T cells. There are many counts of this clonotype. Its antigen is still unknown. Looked up from germline, CDR1 is MNHEY and CDR2 is SVGAGI. Trimming left V 0 bases short and J 1 base short, with 7 bases between. CDR3 length equals 14 residues. TCR alpha and beta CDR3 regions were amplified from RNA using iRepertoire nested multiplex PCR. For one-step reverse transcription and amplification, about 90-400 ng of tissue mRNA or PBMC total RNA was used. TCRdb passed the multiplex PCR reads through MiXCR, listing each CDR3 protein once. Of approximately 88,000 distinct CDR3 sequences listed, about 25% were seen once; the top ten hold about 6.6%. Study observations and caveats: Tissue-blood divergence was below expectation in non-neoplastic patients, above in gliomas.

Sample: glioma tissue, nonneoplastic brain tissue, or PBMCs (not recorded which). V usage is TRBV6-5 and J usage is TRBJ2-7; D not resolved. The clonotype was recovered from a human donor with low-grade glioma or glioblastoma, undergoing nonglioma brain surgery, or in good health (not recorded which). The CDR3 spells CASSYSDKSYEQYF. For the CDR3, the DNA is TGTGCCAGCAGTTACTCCGACAAATCCTACGAGCAGTACTTC.